The 23 T cell receptor beta chains below all came from one sample that was sequenced in a study of T cells in Graves' hyperthyroidism and ophthalmopathy. The TCR beta CDR3 regions underwent amplification using RNA transcripts as the source. The HTBI set primed first-round TCR CDR3 RT-PCR. Each CDR3 protein is one row after TCRdb ran MiXCR on the multiplex PCR reads. Of roughly 840,000 distinct CDR3 sequences in the sample, about two fifths were seen once. What was sequenced was blood. The source of these receptors is a young man with Graves' hyperthyroidism.

This chain uses TRBV6-1 with TRBJ2-5; D tentatively reads TRBD1 or TRBD2 (5 bases each). Germline CDR1 and CDR2: MNHNS and SASEGT. Trimming pared 7 bases from V and 5 bases from J, leaving 14 bases between. The CDR3 runs to 13 residues. Written as DNA, the CDR3 is TGTGCCAGCACTCGGGGCTCGATGGAGACCCAGTACTTC. Residues: CASTRGSMETQYF.

Concerning this clonotype: An end of the junction differs from the germline gene, which may be a read error. V is TRBV7-3 and J is TRBJ1-3, with D uncertain. CDR1 is SGHTA, CDR2 FQGTGA, per germline. This CDR3 has 13 residues. CDR3 sequence reads: CASSPDAVDTIYF. The CDR3, as DNA: TGCGCCAGCAGCCCCGACGCGGTAGACACCATATATTTT.

The sample holds one count of this clonotype. The genes are TRBV24-1 and TRBJ2-2; D not resolved. Deletions cut 9 bases from V and 6 bases from J, with 10 bases between. Germline CDR1 KGHDR, CDR2 SFDVKD. CDR3 length: 12 amino acids. CDR3 nucleotide sequence: TGTGCCACCTCCGAGACGGCCGGGGAGCTGTTTTTT. Its translation: CATSETAGELFF.

This clonotype was found many times. The chain links TRBV9 to TRBJ2-5; 13 nucleotides agree with TRBD2. The CDR3 covers 13 residues. After removal of 4 bases from V and 10 bases from J, the junction contained 4 bases not matched to a gene. Per germline, CDR1 SGDLS and CDR2 YYNGEE. The chain's CDR3 is CASSPGLAGDQYF. In DNA, the CDR3 is TGTGCCAGCAGCCCTGGACTAGCGGGAGACCAGTACTTC.

This chain links TRBV7-6 with TRBJ1-1, with a possible D match to TRBD1 (5 bases). The CDR3 has 14 amino acids. Trimming pared 1 base from V and 10 bases from J, leaving 16 bases between. CDR1 and CDR2 (germline): SGHVS, FNYEAQ. The CDR3 region has the DNA TGTGCCAGCAGCTTAGAGGGGCTCTCCTATTCAGCTTTCTTT. Translated: CASSLEGLSYSAFF.

V gene TRBV20-1 combines with J gene TRBJ2-5; tentative D call: TRBD1 (5 bases). CDR1 DFQATT and CDR2 SNEGSKA come from the germline V gene (reference sequence). The CDR3 covers 12 residues. Trimming left V 5 bases short and J 5 bases short, with 12 bases between. The CDR3 DNA reads TGCAGTGCTGCCAGGGCATCGGAGACCCAGTACTTC. Encoded protein: CSAARASETQYF.

This clonotype was detected ten times or more. The rearrangement uses TRBV2 and TRBJ1-2; D may be TRBD1 (5 bases). The ends were cut back, 6 bases at V and 0 bases at J, with 11 bases in the middle. There are 14 residues in the CDR3. Germline V CDR1 and CDR2: SNHLY, FYNNEI. CDR3 bases: TGTGCCAGCAGCTGGGACCCCTCTAACTATGGCTACACCTTC. It encodes CASSWDPSNYGYTF.

The chain joins TRBV6-5 to TRBJ2-7; no firm D call. CDR3 length: 13 amino acids. V was shortened by 0 bases and J by 3 bases, with 6 bases between the two germline ends. In germline, CDR1 is MNHEY, CDR2 SVGAGI. The CDR3 coding sequence is TGTGCCAGCAGTTACTCTAGAAACTACGAGCAGTACTTC. Translated: CASSYSRNYEQYF.

With respect to this clonotype: With a much larger clone just one base away, this may be a read error. The rearrangement links TRBV7-8 to TRBJ2-5; 7 bases map to TRBD2. Germline CDR1 SGHVS, CDR2 FQNEAQ. The J segment lost 1 base and the V segment lost 4 bases, leaving 6 bases of the junction unmatched. This CDR3 region has 15 residues. In DNA form, the CDR3 reads TGTGCCAGCAGCTCAGTGGGGAGGGCCCAAGAGACCCAGTACTTC. Protein: CASSSVGRAQETQYF. Full variable domain (rest looked up from reference TRBV7-8 and TRBJ2-5): GAGVSQSPRYKVAKRGQDVALRCDPISGHVSLFWYQQALGQGPEFLTYFQNEAQLDKSGLPSDRFFAERPEGSVSTLKIQRTQQEDSAVYLCASSSVGRAQETQYFGPGTRLLVL.

This clonotype has only a few counts. The chain recombines TRBV11-2 with TRBJ1-4; D may be TRBD1 (5 bases). The CDR3 length is 16 residues. In germline, CDR1 is SGHAT, CDR2 FQNNGV. Deletions cut 4 bases from V and 10 bases from J, with 22 bases between. The CDR3 region is CASSSNVGTGVSKLFF. CDR3 bases: TGTGCCAGCAGCTCCAACGTTGGGACCGGAGTATCAAAACTGTTTTTT. Together with reference TRBV11-2 and TRBJ1-4, the CDR3 gives the full variable domain: EAGVAQSPRYKIIEKRQSVAFWCNPISGHATLYWYQQILGQGPKLLIQFQNNGVVDDSQLPKDRFSAERLKGVDSTLKIQPAKLEDSAVYLCASSSNVGTGVSKLFFGSGTQLSVL.

CDR3 nucleotides: TGTGCCAGCTCACTGGGACAACCTCGCTACACCATATATTTT. Protein: CASSLGQPRYTIYF. This chain uses TRBV18 with TRBJ1-3; D perhaps matches TRBD1 (6 bases). CDR1 and CDR2 (germline): KGHSH, LQKENI. The CDR3 is made up of 14 amino acids. Trimming pared 4 bases from V and 8 bases from J, leaving 15 bases between.

V is TRBV10-3 and J is TRBJ1-2; 7 nucleotides agree with TRBD1. V shed 6 bases, J shed 4 bases, and the junction held 2 bases outside the gene matches. The CDR3 totals 12 residues. Looked up from germline, CDR1 is ENHRY and CDR2 is SYGVKD. The CDR3 reads CAISRQGYGYTF. DNA of the CDR3: TGTGCCATCAGCAGACAGGGCTATGGCTACACCTTC.

This clonotype was observed at least ten times. The V call is TRBV2, the J call TRBJ1-1; the D gene is possibly TRBD1 (5 bases). Trimming took 6 bases from V and 5 from J, leaving 7 bases between them. CDR1 is SNHLY, CDR2 FYNNEI, per germline. The CDR3 sequence is 11 residues long. CDR3 in DNA: TGTGCCAGCAGGGGGCTTACTGAAGCTTTCTTT. Translating gives CASRGLTEAFF.

This rearrangement joins TRBV20-1 to TRBJ1-5, with 7 bases that match TRBD1. V was clipped by 0 bases and J by 6 bases; unmatched bases: 5. The CDR3 is made up of 14 amino acids. Germline loops: CDR1 DFQATT, CDR2 SNEGSKA (reference sequence). This CDR3 is CSARDGGQTQPQHF. Here the CDR3 DNA reads TGCAGTGCTAGAGACGGGGGACAGACTCAGCCCCAGCATTTT.

The V gene is TRBV6-5, the J gene TRBJ1-4; no clear D gene. The CDR3 extends over 16 amino acids. The germline V gene has CDR1 MNHEY and CDR2 SVGAGI. V was clipped by 5 bases and J by 7 bases, with 20 bases between them. Written as DNA, the CDR3 is TGTGCCAGCAGTCCCCTCGACTTTCTGGATGGTGAAAAACTGTTTTTT. As protein: CASSPLDFLDGEKLFF.

Note on this clonotype: A read error may produce the germline difference seen at one junction end. The chain carries TRBV7-9 and TRBJ2-7, with D unclear. CDR3 length: 13 residues. Germline V gene data show CDR1 as SEHNR and CDR2 as FQNEAQ (reference sequence). The chain's CDR3 is CASSLGILDERYF. DNA of the CDR3: TGTGCTAGCAGCCTGGGTATCCTCGACGAGCGGTACTTC.

In this sample, this clonotype turned up many times. The chain carries TRBV2 and TRBJ1-3, with TRBD1 as a possible D gene (6 bases). The CDR3 is 14 residues long. Trimming took 11 bases from V and 4 from J, leaving 18 bases between them. Germline V gene data show CDR1 as SNHLY and CDR2 as FYNNEI. CDR3 sequence (DNA): TGTGCCGCCAGGGGATGGGGATACGGAAACACCATATATTTT. Translation: CAARGWGYGNTIYF. The whole variable domain, remainder taken from reference TRBV2 and TRBJ1-3, is EPEVTQTPSHQVTQMGQEVILRCVPISNHLYFYWYRQILGQKVEFLVSFYNNEISEKSEIFDDQFSVERPDGSNFTLKIRSTKLEDSAMYFCAARGWGYGNTIYFGEGSWLTVV.

The rearrangement links TRBV20-1 to TRBJ1-1; 8 positions match TRBD1. The CDR3 covers 12 residues. J gave up 7 bases and V 5 bases, and 6 bases lay outside the gene matches. Germline CDR1 reads DFQATT; CDR2 reads SNEGSKA (reference sequence). The CDR3 loop is CSASGGANEAFF. CDR3 coding DNA: TGCAGTGCTTCAGGGGGCGCCAATGAAGCTTTCTTT.

At least ten counts were recorded for this clonotype. CDR3 loop: CASSHEATEAFF. Here the CDR3 DNA reads TGTGCCAGCAGCCATGAAGCGACTGAAGCTTTCTTT. V usage is TRBV7-6 and J usage is TRBJ1-1; D is unresolved. The V and J ends lost 5 bases and 5 bases respectively, with 9 bases between them. The V gene's germline CDR1 is SGHVS and CDR2 FNYEAQ. This CDR3 comprises 12 residues.

This clonotype was counted only a few times. This rearrangement joins TRBV25-1 to TRBJ2-3, with a possible D match to TRBD2 (7 bases). Per the germline V gene, CDR1 is MGHDK and CDR2 is SYGVNS. Trimming took off 8 bases at V and 11 bases at J, with 14 bases between the two ends. The CDR3 loop spans 11 amino acids. As DNA, the CDR3 is TGTGCCAGCGCGATGCGGGGGCAGCAGTATTTT. Translating gives CASAMRGQQYF. Full variable domain (missing parts from reference TRBV25-1 and TRBJ2-3): EADIYQTPRYLVIGTGKKITLECSQTMGHDKMYWYQQDPGMELHLIHYSYGVNSTEKGDLSSESTVSRIRTEHFPLTLESARPSHTSQYLCASAMRGQQYFGPGTRLTVL.

This clonotype came up once. This chain connects TRBV7-9 to TRBJ1-1, with 9 bases aligning to TRBD1. Germline V lookup: CDR1 SEHNR, CDR2 FQNEAQ (reference sequence). J was trimmed by 3 bases and V by 2 bases; bases with no gene match: 7. CDR3 size: 16 residues. In DNA, the CDR3 is TGTGCCAGCAGCTTATCTTGGGACAGGGCTGACACTGAAGCTTTCTTT. Translation gives CASSLSWDRADTEAFF.

V is TRBV4-1 and J is TRBJ2-5; D is perhaps TRBD2 (6 bases). Germline V gene data show CDR1 as MGHRA and CDR2 as YSYEKL. There are 15 residues in the CDR3. V was trimmed by 0 bases and J by 4 bases, leaving 12 bases between them. CDR3 in amino acids: CASSQELLASETQYF. The CDR3 DNA sequence: TGCGCCAGCAGCCAAGAGTTGCTAGCGTCAGAGACCCAGTACTTC.

This clonotype was detected a few times. The chain recombines TRBV6-5 with TRBJ2-7, with 7 bases lining up with TRBD2. The CDR3 covers 13 residues. The junction had 7 bases not matched to a gene; V was cut back by 6 bases and J by 5 bases. Germline V lookup: CDR1 MNHEY, CDR2 SVGAGI. The CDR3 coding sequence is TGTGCCAGCAGGCGGGAGAAGGCCAACGAGCAGTACTTC. Encoded protein: CASRREKANEQYF.